The rows below give T cell receptor beta chains drawn from one sample of a study of cytomegalovirus exposure and HLA in healthy donors. TCRdb's copy holds only in-frame clones and misses some; the assay was immunoSEQ multiplex PCR. Found here are about 110,000 clones, under 85% of them singletons; the top ten hold around 4.9%. Sample: PBMCs. Every receptor here comes from a man aged 25 to 40 in good health and CMV-seropositive. CDR3s include the opening cysteine and the closing phenylalanine or tryptophan. The D gene is left open where the match is weak. The size entry is marked missing in some rows and otherwise reads once, few, many or a size class.

J | V | D | size | CDR3 | DNA
TRBJ1-5 | TRBV6-1 | TRBD1 | - | CASSGGTGSRQPQHF | TGTGCCAGCAGCGGCGGGACAGGGAGTCGCCAGCCCCAGCATTTT
TRBJ2-7 | TRBV10-3 | - | - | CAISEPTGSSYEQYF | TGTGCCATCAGTGAGCCCACAGGGAGCTCCTACGAGCAGTACTTC
TRBJ1-5 | TRBV27 | - | - | CASSGTGTYYSNQPQHF | TGTGCCAGCAGTGGGACCGGGACTTATTATAGCAATCAGCCCCAGCATTTT
TRBJ2-1 | TRBV4-2 | TRBD1 | few | CASSGPGQGPNEQFF | TGTGCCAGCAGCGGACCGGGACAGGGTCCCAATGAGCAGTTCTTC
TRBJ1-6 | TRBV30 | - | - | CAWAGRRNSPLHF | TGTGCCTGGGCGGGACGTAGGAATTCACCCCTCCACTTT
TRBJ2-2 | TRBV7-9 | - | - | CASSLGGTDTGELFF | TGTGCCAGCAGCTTAGGCGGGACTGACACCGGGGAGCTGTTTTTT
TRBJ2-7 | TRBV6-5 | - | - | CASSYHQGYEQYF | TGTGCCAGCAGTTATCACCAGGGTTACGAGCAGTACTTC
TRBJ1-5 | TRBV19 | - | - | CASSEGGGGNQPQHF | TGTGCCAGTAGTGAAGGCGGGGGCGGCAATCAGCCCCAGCATTTT
TRBJ2-3 | TRBV13 | - | - | CASSGRGPNTDTQYF | TGTGCCAGCAGCGGGCGGGGGCCCAACACAGATACGCAGTATTTT
TRBJ1-5 | TRBV27 | TRBD1 | few | CASSMTGGARQPQHF | TGTGCCAGCAGTATGACAGGGGGCGCGCGTCAGCCCCAGCATTTT
TRBJ2-7 | TRBV5-4 | - | - | CASSLRPAETYEQYF | TGTGCCAGCAGCTTAAGGCCAGCGGAGACCTACGAGCAGTACTTC
TRBJ1-3 | TRBV5-1 | - | - | CASSLGGGEENTIYF | TGCGCCAGCAGCTTGGGAGGGGGTGAGGAAAACACCATATATTTT
TRBJ2-3 | TRBV7-3 | TRBD1 | once | CASSLQGTTDTQYF | TGTGCCAGCAGCCTACAGGGGACGACAGATACGCAGTATTTT
TRBJ1-2 | TRBV5-1 | TRBD1 | few | CASSLGQGLLYGYPF | TGCGCCAGCAGCTTGGGACAGGGGTTACTATATGGCTACCCCTTC
TRBJ1-1 | TRBV18 | TRBD1 | few | CASSQRTGENTEAFF | TGTGCCAGCTCACAACGGACAGGCGAGAACACTGAAGCTTTCTTT
TRBJ2-3 | TRBV10-2 | TRBD2 | - | CASIATSGGPQLRFADTQYF | TGCGCCAGCATTGCGACTAGCGGGGGGCCCCAACTCCGGTTCGCAGATACGCAGTATTTT
TRBJ1-1 | TRBV5-5 | - | once | CASSSRMANYDTEAFF | TGTGCCAGCAGCTCTCGTATGGCAAATTATGACACTGAAGCTTTCTTT
TRBJ2-7 | TRBV6-5 | - | - | CASSYNPGIYEQYF | TGTGCCAGCAGTTATAATCCGGGAATATACGAGCAGTACTTC
TRBJ1-6 | TRBV5-1 | TRBD1 | - | CASSLETGGSPLHF | TGCGCCAGCAGCTTGGAGACAGGGGGTTCACCCCTCCACTTT
TRBJ2-5 | TRBV14 | - | once | CASSQIQGISVDLQETQYF | TGTGCCAGCAGCCAAATACAGGGTATCTCTGTAGACCTCCAAGAGACCCAGTACTTC
TRBJ1-2 | TRBV5-1 | TRBD1 | - | CASSAGTGAYGYTF | TGCGCCAGCAGCGCCGGGACAGGGGCTTATGGCTACACCTTC
TRBJ2-3 | TRBV4-2 | - | - | CASSPYRGAGVTDTQYF | TGTGCCAGCAGCCCCTACCGGGGGGCGGGGGTCACAGATACGCAGTATTTT
TRBJ1-5 | TRBV4-1 | TRBD1 | - | CASSEGTAPNQPQHF | TGCGCCAGCAGCGAAGGGACAGCGCCCAATCAGCCCCAGCATTTT
TRBJ2-3 | TRBV28 | TRBD1 | - | CASSPTGVTDTQYF | TGTGCCAGCAGTCCGACAGGGGTGACAGATACGCAGTATTTT
TRBJ2-3 | TRBV5-8 | TRBD1 | few | CASSLSTGADTQYF | TGTGCCAGCAGCTTATCTACAGGGGCAGATACGCAGTATTTT
TRBJ2-2 | TRBV2 | - | - | CASSETRTGELFF | TGTGCCAGCAGTGAAACGCGGACCGGGGAGCTGTTTTTT
TRBJ1-6 | TRBV6-7 | TRBD1 | - | CAKQGARVSPLHF | TGTGCCAAACAGGGGGCGCGCGTTTCACCCCTCCACTTT
TRBJ2-3 | TRBV6-4 | TRBD2 | - | CASSSTSGGADTQYF | TGTGCCAGCAGCTCGACTAGCGGGGGGGCCGATACGCAGTATTTT